These 16 T cell receptor beta chains were sequenced from one sample in a study of cytomegalovirus exposure and HLA in healthy donors. The study ran its PCR with 60 Vbeta and 13 Jbeta primers. Clones were sequenced by immunoSEQ multiplex PCR, and TCRdb holds only the in-frame ones, with some missing. The table shows roughly 240,000 clones, with 70% to 90% occurring only once. Sequencing was done on a sample of PBMCs. The receptor source for this set is a girl aged 2-10 years in good health and CMV-seronegative.

V is TRBV27 and J is TRBJ2-1; 8 bases fit TRBD2. V lost 5 bases, J lost 5 bases, and 5 bases stayed unmatched. The germline CDR1 and CDR2 sequences are MNHEY and SMNVEV (reference sequence). The CDR3 runs 14 residues. In nucleotides, the CDR3 is TGTGCCAGCAGTCGGGAGGGCCGTCACAATGAGCAGTTCTTC. Its protein is CASSREGRHNEQFF.

This clone was picked up a small number of times. V is TRBV2 and J is TRBJ2-7; 9 nucleotides match TRBD2. CDR1 is SNHLY, CDR2 FYNNEI, per germline. J lost 0 bases, V lost 6 bases, and 12 bases had no gene match. The CDR3 contains 17 residues. CDR3 sequence: CASRDPAGGRVSYEQYF. CDR3 nucleotides: TGTGCCAGCAGGGACCCAGCGGGCGGGAGGGTCTCCTACGAGCAGTACTTC.

The chain has TRBV2 and TRBJ1-1, with TRBD1 matching 9 bases. Germline V gives CDR1 SNHLY, CDR2 FYNNEI. The CDR3 is 15 amino acids. V trimming: 7 bases; J trimming: 3 bases; junction bases outside the gene matches: 9. The CDR3 bases are TGTGCCAGCACCCACCCGGGACAGGGAGACACTGAAGCTTTCTTT. Its protein is CASTHPGQGDTEAFF.

The chain uses TRBV4-1 and TRBJ2-7, with D possibly TRBD2 on 6 matching bases. This CDR3 contains 13 residues. CDR1 and CDR2 from the germline V gene are MGHRA and YSYEKL. The V and J ends lost 1 base and 2 bases respectively, with 6 bases between them. CDR3 in amino acids: CASSQAGAYEQYF. The DNA for the CDR3 is TGCGCCAGCAGCCAAGCGGGGGCCTACGAGCAGTACTTC.

The chain joins TRBV30 to TRBJ1-3; no definite D call. Trimming took off 0 bases at V and 0 bases at J, with 9 bases between the two ends. This CDR3 has 15 amino acids. Germline values: CDR1 GTSNPN, CDR2 SVGIG (reference sequence). CDR3 sequence reads: CAWSVSGFSGNTIYF. CDR3 DNA sequence: TGTGCCTGGAGTGTAAGCGGATTCTCTGGAAACACCATATATTTT.

The chain has TRBV29-1 and TRBJ1-2; possible D gene TRBD1, 5 bases. Germline CDR1 SQVTM, CDR2 ANQGSEA. V lost 7 bases to trimming and J lost 3 bases, with 21 bases between them. The CDR3 runs to 15 residues. The DNA for the CDR3 is TGCAGCGGCCTCCAATTCGGGACTGAGCACTATGGCTACACCTTC. Its protein product is CSGLQFGTEHYGYTF. Supplemented by reference TRBV29-1 and TRBJ1-2, the full variable domain reads SAVISQKPSRDICQRGTSLTIQCQVDSQVTMMFWYRQQPGQSLTLIATANQGSEATYESGFVIDKFPISRPNLTFSTLTVSNMSPEDSSIYLCSGLQFGTEHYGYTFGSGTRLTVV.

This clone was observed a few times. The chain is built from TRBV19 and TRBJ1-5; possible D gene TRBD1, 6 bases. The CDR3 sequence is 13 residues long. Between the trimmed V and J ends, which lost 7 bases and 5 bases, there was a span of 12 bases. The V gene's germline CDR1 is LNHDA and CDR2 SQIVND (reference sequence). The DNA of the CDR3 is TGTGCCAGTAAGGACAGACGAGATCAGCCCCAGCATTTT. It codes for CASKDRRDQPQHF.

The V call is TRBV5-6, the J call TRBJ1-1; TRBD1 aligns across 9 bases. Germline V gene lookup returns CDR1 SGHDT and CDR2 YYEEEE. The junction had 6 bases not matched to a gene; V was cut back by 5 bases and J by 4 bases. There are 14 residues in the CDR3. The CDR3 sequence is CASSTGTGFTEAFF. The CDR3 nucleotides read TGTGCCAGCAGTACCGGGACAGGGTTCACTGAAGCTTTCTTT.

The chain joins TRBV13 to TRBJ1-4; 8 nucleotides align to TRBD1. V was clipped by 2 bases and J by 2 bases; unmatched bases: 10. The CDR3 runs 18 residues. Germline V gene lookup returns CDR1 PRHDT and CDR2 FYEKMQ (reference sequence). The CDR3 is CASSLTTGTGPTNEKLFF. Here the CDR3 DNA reads TGTGCCAGCAGCTTAACTACCGGGACAGGCCCGACTAATGAAAAACTGTTTTTT.

This chain joins TRBV4-2 and TRBJ1-1; TRBD1 matches at 7 bases. The CDR3 spans 17 residues. Trimming at V came to 3 bases and at J to 0 bases, leaving 10 bases not matched to a gene. From germline, CDR1 is LGHNA and CDR2 YNFKEQ. CDR3 sequence (DNA): TGTGCCAGCAGCCACCCAGGGGGTGATGCTATGAACACTGAAGCTTTCTTT. Translated: CASSHPGGDAMNTEAFF.

Worth noting for this clone: The identical CDR3 is also encoded by other nucleotide sequences in the sample. V and J are TRBV7-9 and TRBJ2-2; 7 bases are shared with TRBD1. Germline loops: CDR1 SEHNR, CDR2 FQNEAQ (reference sequence). The CDR3 is 15 residues long. Trimming took 1 base from V and 4 from J; bases not matched to a gene: 3. CDR3 region: CASSLGTGVTGELFF. CDR3 nucleotides: TGTGCCAGCAGCTTAGGAACAGGGGTCACCGGGGAGCTGTTTTTT.

The gene calls are TRBV5-4 and TRBJ2-7; D ambiguous. The germline gives CDR1 SGHNT, CDR2 YYREEE (reference sequence). The CDR3 extends over 14 amino acids. Trimming cost V 1 base and J 4 bases, with 12 bases left between them. In DNA, the CDR3 is TGTGCCAGCAGCTTGTTCACCGGGTCATACGAGCAGTACTTC. The encoded protein is CASSLFTGSYEQYF.

The gene calls are TRBV7-9 and TRBJ1-5, with 7 nucleotides matching TRBD1. Germline CDR1 reads SEHNR; CDR2 reads FQNEAQ (reference sequence). The CDR3 is 16 residues long. The V and J ends lost 0 bases and 3 bases, in that order; junction bases with no gene match: 5. The CDR3 spells CASSLAVGQDNQPQHF. The CDR3 DNA reads TGTGCCAGCAGCTTAGCCGTTGGACAGGACAATCAGCCCCAGCATTTT.

This clone was seen only once. This chain connects TRBV5-1 to TRBJ2-3; 13 bases align to TRBD2. Unmatched junction bases numbered 6, after V lost 0 bases and J lost 5 bases. The CDR3 loop spans 17 amino acids. Per the germline V gene, CDR1 is SGHRS and CDR2 is YFSETQ. Here the CDR3 DNA reads TGCGCCAGCAGCTTGGCCAAGACTAGCGGGAGGTTAGATACGCAGTATTTT. Its protein is CASSLAKTSGRLDTQYF.

V is TRBV5-1 and J is TRBJ1-2; possibly TRBD1 for D (6 bases). This CDR3 has 13 residues. The germline V gene has CDR1 SGHRS and CDR2 YFSETQ. Trimming removed 0 bases at V and 11 bases at J, with 14 bases between. CDR3 sequence (DNA): TGCGCCAGCAGCTTGGGGCCAGGGGAGGGGTACACCTTC. It yields the protein CASSLGPGEGYTF.

This rearrangement joins TRBV4-1 to TRBJ2-7; D may be TRBD1 (6 bases). Trimming took 4 bases from V and 5 from J, leaving 18 bases between them. CDR1 is MGHRA and CDR2 is YSYEKL in the germline V gene. The CDR3 runs to 15 residues. DNA for the CDR3: TGCGCCAGCAGCCCCAGGGGATTTCAGGAACACGAGCAGTACTTC. Protein product: CASSPRGFQEHEQYF.